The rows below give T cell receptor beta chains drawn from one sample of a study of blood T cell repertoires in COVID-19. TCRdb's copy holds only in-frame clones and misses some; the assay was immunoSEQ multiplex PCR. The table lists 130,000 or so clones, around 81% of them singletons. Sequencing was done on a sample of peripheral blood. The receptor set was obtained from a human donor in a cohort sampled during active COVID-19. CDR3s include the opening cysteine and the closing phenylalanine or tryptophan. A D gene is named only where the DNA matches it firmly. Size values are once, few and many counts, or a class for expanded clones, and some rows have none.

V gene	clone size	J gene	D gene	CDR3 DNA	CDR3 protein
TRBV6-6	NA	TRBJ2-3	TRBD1	TGTGCCAGCAGTTACGCGGACAGGGGTGATACGCAGTATTTT	CASSYADRGDTQYF
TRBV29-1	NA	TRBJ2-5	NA	TGCAGCGTTGACGGTGGCACAGGGACGGGTGAGACCCAGTACTTC	CSVDGGTGTGETQYF
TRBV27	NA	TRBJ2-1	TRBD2	TGTGCCAGCAGTTATAGCGGGAGGGATGAGCAGTTCTTC	CASSYSGRDEQFF
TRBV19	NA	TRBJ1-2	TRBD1	TGTGCCAGTAGTGACCACAGGGGGGCTAACTATGGCTACACCTTC	CASSDHRGANYGYTF
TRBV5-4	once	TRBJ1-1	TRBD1	TGTGCCAGCAGCTTGGAGACAGGGTTCACTGAAGCTTTCTTT	CASSLETGFTEAFF
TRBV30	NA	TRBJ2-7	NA	TGTGCCTGGAGTGCAGGGCCTTACTACGAGCAGTACTTC	CAWSAGPYYEQYF
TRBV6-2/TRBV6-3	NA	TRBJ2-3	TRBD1	TGTGCCAGCAGCCAACAGACAGGGGATGGAGATACGCAGTATTTT	CASSQQTGDGDTQYF
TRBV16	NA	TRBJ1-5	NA	TGTGCCAGCAGCCAATTCTTTTTAAGCAATCAGCCCCAGCATTTT	CASSQFFLSNQPQHF
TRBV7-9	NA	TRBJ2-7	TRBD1	TGTGCCAGCAGCTTAGGACAGGGTGTCTACGAGCAGTACTTC	CASSLGQGVYEQYF
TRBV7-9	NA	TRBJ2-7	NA	TGTGCCAGCAGCTTAGGAGGTGTGTCCGAGCAGTACTTC	CASSLGGVSEQYF
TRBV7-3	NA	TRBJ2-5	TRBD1	TGTGCCAGCAGCTTTTCCGGGACAGGGGAAGAGACCCAGTACTTC	CASSFSGTGEETQYF
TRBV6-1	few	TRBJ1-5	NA	TGTGCCAGCAGTGAAGAATACAGGATTAGCAATCAGCCCCAGCATTTT	CASSEEYRISNQPQHF
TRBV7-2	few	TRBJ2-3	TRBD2	TGTGCCAGCAGCTTAGGACTAGCGGGCGGTACAGATACGCAGTATTTT	CASSLGLAGGTDTQYF
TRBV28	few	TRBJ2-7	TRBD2	TGTGCCAGCAGTTTAGCAGCGGGGGGATCCTACGAGCAGTACTTC	CASSLAAGGSYEQYF
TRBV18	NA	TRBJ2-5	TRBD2	TGTGCCAGCTCACTATCAGCTCGACTAGCGGGAGGCCAGAATTCTGGAGAGACCCAGTACTTC	CASSLSARLAGGQNSGETQYF
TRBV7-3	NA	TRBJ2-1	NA	TGTGCCAGCAGCTTAGACTTTCCGGCTGAGCAGTTCTTC	CASSLDFPAEQFF
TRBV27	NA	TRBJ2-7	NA	TGTGCCAGCAGTTTATCGAGGGACACTAGCTCCTACGAGCAGTACTTC	CASSLSRDTSSYEQYF
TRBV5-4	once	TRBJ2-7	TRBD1	TGTGCCAGCAGCCCGGACAGGGCTCTTCTTTACGAGCAGTACTTC	CASSPDRALLYEQYF